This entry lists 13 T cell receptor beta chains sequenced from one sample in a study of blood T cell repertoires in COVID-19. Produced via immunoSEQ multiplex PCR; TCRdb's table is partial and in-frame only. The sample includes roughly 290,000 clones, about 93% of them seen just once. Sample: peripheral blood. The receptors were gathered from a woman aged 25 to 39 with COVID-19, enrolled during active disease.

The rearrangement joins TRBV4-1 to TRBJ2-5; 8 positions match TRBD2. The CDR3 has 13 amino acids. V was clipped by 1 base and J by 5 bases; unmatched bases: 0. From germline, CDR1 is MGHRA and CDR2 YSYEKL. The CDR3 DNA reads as TGCGCCAGCAGCCAAGGACTAGCGGAGACCCAGTACTTC. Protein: CASSQGLAETQYF.

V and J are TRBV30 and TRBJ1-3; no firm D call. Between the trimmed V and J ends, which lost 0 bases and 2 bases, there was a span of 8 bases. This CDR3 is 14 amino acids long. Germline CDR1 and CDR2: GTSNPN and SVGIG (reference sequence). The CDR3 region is CAWSVTLPGNTIYF. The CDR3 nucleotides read TGTGCCTGGAGTGTAACGCTACCTGGAAACACCATATATTTT.

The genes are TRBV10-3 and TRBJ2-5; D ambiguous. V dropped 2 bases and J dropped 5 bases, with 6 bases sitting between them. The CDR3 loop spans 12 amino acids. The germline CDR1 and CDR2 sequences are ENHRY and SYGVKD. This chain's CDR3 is CAISEVRETQYF. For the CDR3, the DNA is TGTGCCATCAGTGAGGTACGGGAGACCCAGTACTTC.

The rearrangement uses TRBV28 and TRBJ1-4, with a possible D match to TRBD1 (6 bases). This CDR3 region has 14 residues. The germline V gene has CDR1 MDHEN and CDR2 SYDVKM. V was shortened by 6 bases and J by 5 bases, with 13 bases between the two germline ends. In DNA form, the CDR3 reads TGTGCCAGCAGAGAGACAGGCTGGAATGAAAAACTGTTTTTT. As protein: CASRETGWNEKLFF. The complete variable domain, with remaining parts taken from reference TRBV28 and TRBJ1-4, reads DVKVTQSSRYLVKRTGEKVFLECVQDMDHENMFWYRQDPGLGLRLIYFSYDVKMKEKGDIPEGYSVSREKKERFSLILESASTNQTSMYLCASRETGWNEKLFFGSGTQLSVL.

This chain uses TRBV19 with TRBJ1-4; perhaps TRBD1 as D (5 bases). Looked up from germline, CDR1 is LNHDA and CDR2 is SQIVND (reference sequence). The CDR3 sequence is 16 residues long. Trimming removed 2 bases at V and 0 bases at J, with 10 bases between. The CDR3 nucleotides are TGTGCCAGTAGTATATCAACAGGTCCAACTAATGAAAAACTGTTTTTT. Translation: CASSISTGPTNEKLFF.

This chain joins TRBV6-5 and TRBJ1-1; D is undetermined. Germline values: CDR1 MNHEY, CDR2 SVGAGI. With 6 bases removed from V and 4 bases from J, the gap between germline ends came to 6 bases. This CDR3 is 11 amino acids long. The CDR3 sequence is CASSSPTEAFF. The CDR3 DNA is TGTGCCAGCAGCTCCCCCACTGAAGCTTTCTTT.

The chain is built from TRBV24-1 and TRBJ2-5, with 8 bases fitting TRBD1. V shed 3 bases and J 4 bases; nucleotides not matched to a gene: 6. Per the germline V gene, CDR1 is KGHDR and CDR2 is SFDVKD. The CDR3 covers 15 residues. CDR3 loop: CATSDPGGGAETQYF. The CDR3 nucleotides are TGTGCCACCAGTGATCCAGGGGGCGGCGCAGAGACCCAGTACTTC.

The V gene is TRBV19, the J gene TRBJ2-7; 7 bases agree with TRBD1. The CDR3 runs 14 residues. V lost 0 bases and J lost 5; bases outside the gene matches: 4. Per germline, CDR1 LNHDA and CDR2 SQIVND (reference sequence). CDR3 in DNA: TGTGCCAGTAGTATAGAGACAGGGTCCCACGAGCAGTACTTC. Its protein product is CASSIETGSHEQYF.

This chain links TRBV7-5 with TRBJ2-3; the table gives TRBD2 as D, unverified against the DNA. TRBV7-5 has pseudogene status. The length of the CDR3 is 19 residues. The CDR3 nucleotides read TGTGCCAGAAGCCCCCAGCCGTCTCAGGGCGGGAGTGCACCAGATACGCAGTATTTT. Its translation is CARSPQPSQGGSAPDTQYF.

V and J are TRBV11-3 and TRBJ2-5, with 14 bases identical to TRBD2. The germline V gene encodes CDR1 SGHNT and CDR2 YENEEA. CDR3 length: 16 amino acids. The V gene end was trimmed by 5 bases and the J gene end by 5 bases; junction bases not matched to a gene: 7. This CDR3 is CASSPGTSGSAETQYF. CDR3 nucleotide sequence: TGTGCCAGCAGCCCGGGGACTAGCGGGAGTGCGGAGACCCAGTACTTC.

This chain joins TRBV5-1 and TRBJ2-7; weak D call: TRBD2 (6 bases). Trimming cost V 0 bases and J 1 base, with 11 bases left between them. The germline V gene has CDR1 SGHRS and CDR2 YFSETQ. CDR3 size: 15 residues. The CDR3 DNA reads TGCGCCAGCAGCTTGGCGGGACTCAAATCCTACGAGCAGTACTTC. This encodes CASSLAGLKSYEQYF.

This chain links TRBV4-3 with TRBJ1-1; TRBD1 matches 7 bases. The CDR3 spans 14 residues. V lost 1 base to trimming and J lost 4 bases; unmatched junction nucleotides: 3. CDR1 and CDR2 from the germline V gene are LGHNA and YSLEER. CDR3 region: CASSQGTGATEAFF. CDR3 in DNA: TGCGCCAGCAGCCAAGGCACAGGGGCCACTGAAGCTTTCTTT.

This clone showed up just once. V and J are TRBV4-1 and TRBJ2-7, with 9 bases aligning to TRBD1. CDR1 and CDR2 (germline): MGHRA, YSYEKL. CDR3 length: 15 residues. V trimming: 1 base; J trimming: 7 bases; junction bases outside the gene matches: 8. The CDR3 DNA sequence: TGCGCCAGCAGCCAAGTTGGGACAGGGTGGCGGGAGCAGTACTTC. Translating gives CASSQVGTGWREQYF.